The TCR beta chain under discussion was sequenced for a study of response to subunit inactivated influenza vaccine. The germline V gene has CDR1 SQVTM and CDR2 ANQGSEA. The ends lost 5 bases at V and 0 bases at J; junction bases unmatched: 8. The CDR3 contains 15 residues. This clonotype has a handful of counts. MiXCR, applied by TCRdb to the RT-PCR reads, yields one record per CDR3 protein. This sample yields 650,000 to 800,000 distinct CDR3 sequences, of which under 20% are seen a single time; under 13% belongs to the top ten. The receptor was isolated from a man aged 50 or older who received an inactivated influenza vaccine. Sequences were derived from PBMCs from blood, sampled more than 4 days after vaccination. The chain links TRBV29-1 to TRBJ2-3; 7 bases agree with TRBD1. The CDR3 here is CSVPGQWTSTDTQYF. The CDR3 nucleotides read TGCAGCGTTCCGGGACAGTGGACTAGCACAGATACGCAGTATTTT.